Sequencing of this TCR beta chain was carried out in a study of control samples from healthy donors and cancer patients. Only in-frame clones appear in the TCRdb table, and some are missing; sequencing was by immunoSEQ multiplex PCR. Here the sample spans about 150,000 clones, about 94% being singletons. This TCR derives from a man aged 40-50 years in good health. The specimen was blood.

DNA for the CDR3: TGTGCCAGTTCGACAGGGGGTAACTATGGCTACACCTTC. Translating gives CASSTGGNYGYTF. The V call is TRBV19, the J call TRBJ1-2; TRBD1 agrees at 9 bases. The CDR3 is 13 residues long. In germline, CDR1 is LNHDA, CDR2 SQIVND (reference sequence). Trimming took 8 bases from V and 1 from J; bases not matched to a gene: 2.